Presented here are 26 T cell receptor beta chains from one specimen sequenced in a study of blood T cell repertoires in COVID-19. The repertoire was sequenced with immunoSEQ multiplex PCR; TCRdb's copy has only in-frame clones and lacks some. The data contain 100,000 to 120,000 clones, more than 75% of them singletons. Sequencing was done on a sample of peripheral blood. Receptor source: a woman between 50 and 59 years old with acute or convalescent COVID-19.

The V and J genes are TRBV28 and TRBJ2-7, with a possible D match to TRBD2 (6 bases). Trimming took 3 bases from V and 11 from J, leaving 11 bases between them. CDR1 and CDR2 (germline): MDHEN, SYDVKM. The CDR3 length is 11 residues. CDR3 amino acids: CASSLEGIEYF. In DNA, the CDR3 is TGTGCCAGCAGTTTGGAGGGCATTGAGTACTTC.

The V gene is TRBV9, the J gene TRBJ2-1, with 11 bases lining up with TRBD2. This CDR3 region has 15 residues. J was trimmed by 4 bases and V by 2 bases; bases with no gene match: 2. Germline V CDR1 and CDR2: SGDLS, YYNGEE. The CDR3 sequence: CASSVGLAVYNEQFF. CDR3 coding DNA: TGTGCCAGCAGCGTGGGACTAGCGGTTTACAATGAGCAGTTCTTC.

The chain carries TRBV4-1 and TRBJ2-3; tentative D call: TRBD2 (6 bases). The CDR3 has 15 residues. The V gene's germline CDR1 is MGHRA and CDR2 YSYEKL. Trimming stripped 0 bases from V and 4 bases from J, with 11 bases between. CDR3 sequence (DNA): TGCGCCAGCAGCCAAGATCGGACGGGGGCAGATACGCAGTATTTT. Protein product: CASSQDRTGADTQYF.

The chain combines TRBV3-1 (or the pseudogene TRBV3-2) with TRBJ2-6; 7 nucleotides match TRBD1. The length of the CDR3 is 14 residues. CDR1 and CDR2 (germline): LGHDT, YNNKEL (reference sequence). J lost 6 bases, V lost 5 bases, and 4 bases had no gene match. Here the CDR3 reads CASSVQGVANVLTF. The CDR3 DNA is TGTGCCAGCAGCGTTCAGGGGGTGGCCAACGTCCTGACTTTC.

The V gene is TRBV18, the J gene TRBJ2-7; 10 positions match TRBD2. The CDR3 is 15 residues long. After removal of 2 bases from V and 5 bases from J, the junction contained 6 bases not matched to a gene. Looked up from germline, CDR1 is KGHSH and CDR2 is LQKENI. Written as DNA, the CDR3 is TGTGCCAGCTCACCAGGGCTAGCGGGAGTCAACGAGCAGTACTTC. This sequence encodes CASSPGLAGVNEQYF.

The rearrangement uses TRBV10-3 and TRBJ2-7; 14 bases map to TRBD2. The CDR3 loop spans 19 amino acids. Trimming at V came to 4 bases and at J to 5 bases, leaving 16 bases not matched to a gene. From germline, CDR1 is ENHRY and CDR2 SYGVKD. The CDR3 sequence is CAISASTGTSGSGYNEQYF. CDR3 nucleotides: TGTGCCATCAGTGCCTCCACCGGGACTAGCGGGAGTGGGTACAACGAGCAGTACTTC.

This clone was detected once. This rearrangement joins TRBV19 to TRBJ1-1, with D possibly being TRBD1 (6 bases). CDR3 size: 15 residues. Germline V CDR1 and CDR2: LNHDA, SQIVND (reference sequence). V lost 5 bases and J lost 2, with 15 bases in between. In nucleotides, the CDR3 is TGTGCCAGTAGTCTAGGAACCGGGACAAACACTGAAGCTTTCTTT. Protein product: CASSLGTGTNTEAFF.

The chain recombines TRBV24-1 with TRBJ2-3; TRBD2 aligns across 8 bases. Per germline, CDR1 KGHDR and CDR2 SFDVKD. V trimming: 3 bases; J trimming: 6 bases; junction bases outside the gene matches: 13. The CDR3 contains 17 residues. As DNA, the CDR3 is TGTGCCACCAGTGATACGCCCGCGGGGGGCGAAGAGGATACGCAGTATTTT. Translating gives CATSDTPAGGEEDTQYF.

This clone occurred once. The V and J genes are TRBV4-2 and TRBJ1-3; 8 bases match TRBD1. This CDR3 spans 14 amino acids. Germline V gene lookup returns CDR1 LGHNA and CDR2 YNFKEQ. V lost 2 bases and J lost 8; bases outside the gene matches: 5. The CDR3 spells CASSQSGQGDTIYF. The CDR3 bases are TGTGCCAGCAGCCAATCCGGACAGGGCGACACCATATATTTT.

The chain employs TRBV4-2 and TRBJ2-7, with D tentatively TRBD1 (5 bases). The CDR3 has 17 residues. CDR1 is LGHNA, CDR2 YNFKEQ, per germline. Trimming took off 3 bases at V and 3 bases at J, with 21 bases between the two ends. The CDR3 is CASSHPRQGQAVYEQYF. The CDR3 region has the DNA TGTGCCAGCAGCCATCCTAGGCAGGGCCAGGCTGTCTACGAGCAGTACTTC.

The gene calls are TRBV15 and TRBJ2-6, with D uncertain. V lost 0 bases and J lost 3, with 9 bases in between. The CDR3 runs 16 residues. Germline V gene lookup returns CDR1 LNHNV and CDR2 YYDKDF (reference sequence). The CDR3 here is CATSRDTADGANVLTF. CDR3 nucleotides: TGTGCCACCAGCAGAGATACAGCTGATGGGGCCAACGTCCTGACTTTC.

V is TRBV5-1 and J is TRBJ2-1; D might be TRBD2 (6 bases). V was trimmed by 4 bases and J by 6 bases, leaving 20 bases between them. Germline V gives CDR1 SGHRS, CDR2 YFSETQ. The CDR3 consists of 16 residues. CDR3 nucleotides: TGCGCCAGCAGCCCCACTGGCGGGAACACTGGCAATGAGCAGTTCTTC. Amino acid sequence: CASSPTGGNTGNEQFF.

The DNA for the CDR3 is TGTGCCAGCAGCCCGACCAGGGCCGGGGAGCTGTTTTTT. It codes for CASSPTRAGELFF. V gene TRBV7-9 combines with J gene TRBJ2-2, with D perhaps matching TRBD1 (5 bases). V dropped 5 bases and J dropped 6 bases, with 10 bases sitting between them. This CDR3 has 13 residues. The germline gives CDR1 SEHNR, CDR2 FQNEAQ (reference sequence).

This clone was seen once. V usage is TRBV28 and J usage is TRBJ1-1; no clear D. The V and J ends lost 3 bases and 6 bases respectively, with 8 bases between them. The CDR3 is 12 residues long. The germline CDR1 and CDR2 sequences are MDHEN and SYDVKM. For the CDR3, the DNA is TGTGCCAGCAGTTTGAGGCAGCCTGAAGCTTTCTTT. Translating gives CASSLRQPEAFF.

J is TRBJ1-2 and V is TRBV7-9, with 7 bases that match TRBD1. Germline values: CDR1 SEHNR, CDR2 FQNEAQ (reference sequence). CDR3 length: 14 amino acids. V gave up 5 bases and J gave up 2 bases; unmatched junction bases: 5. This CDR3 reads CASSRGQENYGYTF. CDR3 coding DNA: TGTGCCAGCAGCCGAGGACAGGAGAACTATGGCTACACCTTC. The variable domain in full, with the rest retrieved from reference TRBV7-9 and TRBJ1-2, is DTGVSQNPRHKITKRGQNVTFRCDPISEHNRLYWYRQTLGQGPEFLTYFQNEAQLEKSRLLSDRFSAERPKGSFSTLEIQRTEQGDSAMYLCASSRGQENYGYTFGSGTRLTVV.

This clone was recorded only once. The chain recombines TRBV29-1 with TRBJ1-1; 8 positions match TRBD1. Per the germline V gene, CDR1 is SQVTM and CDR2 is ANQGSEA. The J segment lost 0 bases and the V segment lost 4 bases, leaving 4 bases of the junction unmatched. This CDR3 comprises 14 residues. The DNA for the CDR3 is TGCAGCGTTGGGACAGGGCGGGTGAACACTGAAGCTTTCTTT. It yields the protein CSVGTGRVNTEAFF.

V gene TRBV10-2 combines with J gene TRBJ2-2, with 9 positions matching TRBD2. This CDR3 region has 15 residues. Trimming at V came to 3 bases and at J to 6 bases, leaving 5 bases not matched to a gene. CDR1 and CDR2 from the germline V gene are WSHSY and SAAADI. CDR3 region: CASSETSGRAGELFF. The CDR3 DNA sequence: TGCGCCAGCAGTGAAACTAGCGGGCGTGCCGGGGAGCTGTTTTTT.

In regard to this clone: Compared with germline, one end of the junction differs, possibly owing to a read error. CDR3 in DNA: TGTGCCAGCAGCATGGGTCGGGGTTTCCCTAACCGGGACTTC. Its translation: CASSMGRGFPNRDF. The chain couples TRBV28 to TRBJ2-5, with D possibly being TRBD2 (5 bases). The germline V gene has CDR1 MDHEN and CDR2 SYDVKM. The CDR3 is 14 amino acids.

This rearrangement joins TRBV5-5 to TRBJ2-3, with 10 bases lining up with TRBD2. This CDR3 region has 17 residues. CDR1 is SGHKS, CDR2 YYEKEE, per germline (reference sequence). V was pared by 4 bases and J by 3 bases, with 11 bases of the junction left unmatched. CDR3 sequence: CASSPETETSGTDTQYF. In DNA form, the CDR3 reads TGTGCCAGCAGCCCAGAGACGGAGACTAGCGGGACAGATACGCAGTATTTT.

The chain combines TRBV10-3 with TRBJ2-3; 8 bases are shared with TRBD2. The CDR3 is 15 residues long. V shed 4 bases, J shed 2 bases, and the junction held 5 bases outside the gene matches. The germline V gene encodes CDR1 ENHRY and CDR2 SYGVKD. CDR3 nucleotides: TGTGCCATCAGTGGCGGGACTAGTCCCACAGATACGCAGTATTTT. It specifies CAISGGTSPTDTQYF.

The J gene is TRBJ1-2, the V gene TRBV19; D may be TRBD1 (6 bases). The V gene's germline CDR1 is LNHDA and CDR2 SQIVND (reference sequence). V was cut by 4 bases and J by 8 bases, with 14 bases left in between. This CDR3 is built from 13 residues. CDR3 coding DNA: TGTGCCAGTAGTAAGCGGGGGGCGAGAGGCTACACCTTC. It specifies CASSKRGARGYTF.

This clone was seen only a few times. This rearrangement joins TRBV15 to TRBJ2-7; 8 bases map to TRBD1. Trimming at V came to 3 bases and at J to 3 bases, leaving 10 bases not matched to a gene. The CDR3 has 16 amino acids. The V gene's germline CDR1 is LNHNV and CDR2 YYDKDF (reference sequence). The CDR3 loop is CATSRELAGGIYEQYF. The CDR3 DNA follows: TGTGCCACCAGCAGGGAGTTGGCAGGGGGCATCTACGAGCAGTACTTC.

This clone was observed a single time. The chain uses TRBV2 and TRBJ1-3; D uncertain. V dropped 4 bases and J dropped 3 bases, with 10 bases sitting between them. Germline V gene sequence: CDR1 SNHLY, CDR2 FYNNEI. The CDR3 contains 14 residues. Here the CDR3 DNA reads TGTGCCAGCAGTGTGTCGGGTTTTGGAAACACCATATATTTT. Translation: CASSVSGFGNTIYF.

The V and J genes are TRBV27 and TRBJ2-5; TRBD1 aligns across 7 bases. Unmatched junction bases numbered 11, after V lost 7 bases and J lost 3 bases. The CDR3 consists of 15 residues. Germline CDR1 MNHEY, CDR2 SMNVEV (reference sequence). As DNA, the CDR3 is TGTGCCAGCACCAACAGGGGCGCGAGGGAAGAGACCCAGTACTTC. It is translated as CASTNRGAREETQYF.

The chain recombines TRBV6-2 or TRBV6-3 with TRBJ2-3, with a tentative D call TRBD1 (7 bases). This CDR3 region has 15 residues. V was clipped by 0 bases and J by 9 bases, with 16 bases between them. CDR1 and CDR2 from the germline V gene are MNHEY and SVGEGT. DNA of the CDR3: TGTGCCAGCAGTTACTCCGATCCAGGGGGAGGCACGCAGTATTTT. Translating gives CASSYSDPGGGTQYF.

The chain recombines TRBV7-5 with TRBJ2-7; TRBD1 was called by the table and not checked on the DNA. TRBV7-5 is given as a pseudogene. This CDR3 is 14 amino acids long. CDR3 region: CVRSLGAGVYEQYF. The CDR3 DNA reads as TGTGTCAGAAGCTTAGGGGCAGGGGTCTACGAGCAGTACTTC.